This TCR beta chain was observed in a study of blood T cell repertoires in COVID-19. Germline-derived CDR1 and CDR2 are GTSNPN and SVGIG (reference sequence). This CDR3 contains 21 residues. The junction had 23 bases not matched to a gene; V was cut back by 1 base and J by 3 bases. Original methodology: Estimation of nucleated cell counts was performed using reference gene primer amplification. Clones were read by immunoSEQ multiplex PCR, and TCRdb kept only the in-frame ones, dropping some. The DNA gave D and trimming, while V, J and clone size come from that table. The profile shows 150,000 to 200,000 clones, 70% to 90% of them singletons.

Sequencing was carried out using peripheral blood. The origin of this receptor is a woman between 65 and 79 years old with acute or convalescent COVID-19. The chain joins TRBV30 to TRBJ2-2, with 7 bases that match TRBD2. In DNA, the CDR3 is TGTGCCTGGAGTGCCATCGACTCTAGCGGTAAAGTATTAGCCGACACCGGGGAGCTGTTTTTT. Its protein is CAWSAIDSSGKVLADTGELFF.